This paragraph reports one TCR beta chain. It lacks a known antigen. A single base separates this from a much larger clone, so it may be a read error. These data are taken from a study of blood T cells in healthy people across ages (dated by TCRdb to between 2014 and 2016). For the study in its entirety: In model experiments, roughly one uniquely barcoded TCR beta cDNA molecule per two T cells was captured by template switching. Using deep sequencing normalized with unique cDNA molecular identifiers, the study measured how TCR beta repertoire diversity changes with age. The donors were split into four age groups: young (average 16 years), middle-aged (nearly 40), aged (more than 55) and long-lived (over 75). To avoid experimental bias, donors of different ages were randomly spread across the sequencing lanes. The study analyzed two additional independent replicas of 1 million unique cDNA reads from the same blood draw for two donors, one aged 18 to 29 and one aged 80 or older.

Donors were about 36 systemically healthy Caucasian individuals from Russia aged roughly 6 to 90 years. Each donor gave roughly 9.5 milliliters of peripheral blood, collected into EDTA-treated Vacutainer tubes. PBMCs were isolated by Ficoll-Paque density-gradient centrifugation, with at least 6.5 million obtained per sample. Trizol reagent was used to extract total RNA from PBMCs, with at least 5.5 micrograms per sample. For every donor, flow cytometry on a PBMC aliquot measured the percentage of naive CD45RAhigh/CD27high T cells. The cysteine opens and the phenylalanine closes a CDR3 of 15 amino acids. The only DNA kept is the CDR3, 45 bases in frame from the first base. Trimming removed 2 bases from V and 7 bases from J; the gene matches leave 11 bases unexplained. From a lookup of the germline V gene (reference sequence), CDR1 and CDR2 are DFQATT and SNEGSKA. Library construction relied on 5' RACE. The sequencer was an Illumina HiSeq 2500. A second 7 to 11 cycle PCR used a sample-barcoded 5' primer and a J-beta primer mix. A unique molecular identifier was introduced onto each TCR beta cDNA molecule by a template-switch 5' adaptor carrying 12 random nucleotides. Each sample yielded at least 3 million CDR3-containing paired-end reads. First-strand cDNA was synthesized from all RNA with the Mint cDNA synthesis kit, primed by a TRBC-specific oligonucleotide. Following uracil-DNA glycosylase treatment, all cDNA underwent a first 18-cycle PCR with the universal primers M1SS and BC2_uni_R. Per the authors' processing: Normalization of each sample was performed by random selection of 1 million high-quality reads, each carrying a distinct molecular identifier. Instead of being binned into consensus sequences, reads with shared molecular identifiers were discarded. MiTCR, with a Q25 quality threshold and the strictest error-elimination algorithm, was used for CDR3 identification, clonotype clustering and error correction. A nonparametric unseen species model with Euler transformation was used to estimate lower-bound total TCR beta diversity. TCRdb ran its own pipeline on the public reads, namely fastp trimming at Q25 and MiXCR clone calling, and kept in-frame beta chains. Rows matching on CDR3 protein sequence are summarized as one entry with the most common DNA and genes. The V and J calls come from TCRdb's annotation, not from the publication. In all, the sample holds about 700,000 distinct CDR3 sequences, and about 30% of those were seen once. About 16% of the sample is taken by the ten largest.

Overall study outcomes, separate from this receptor: Observed TCR beta diversity per million T cells fell roughly linearly with age, and a significant reduction was already apparent by age around 44. Because donor CMV infection status was unknown, age-related changes in expanded clonotypes were potentially confounded. Compared with the aged group, the long-lived group had more naive CD4+ T cells, fewer expanded clones and increased TCR diversity, a pattern suggesting age selection. The percentage of naive T cells measured by flow cytometry correlated strongly with observed TCR beta diversity. Since profiling was done on bulk unsorted PBMCs, naive and antigen-experienced compartments could not be conclusively compared. Estimates of total diversity based on one million sequenced T cells were regarded as lower bounds and as underestimates.

Here the chain combines TRBV20-1 and TRBJ2-7; TRBD2 agrees with 10 junctional bases. This clonotype was sampled from an elderly woman in good health. Donor details come from another sample of the same person, matched by shared clones. The sample consisted of blood. For the CDR3, the sequence is CSARLKRGGCNEQYF. The nucleotide sequence reads as follows: TGCAGTGCTAGACTAAAGCGGGGGGGCTGCAATGAGCAGTACTTC.